What follows are 27 T cell receptor beta chains derived from one specimen sequenced in a study of cytomegalovirus exposure and HLA in healthy donors. The primer mix had 60 Vbeta and 13 Jbeta primers. Repertoires were generated with immunoSEQ multiplex PCR, while TCRdb's copy carries only in-frame clones and drops some. This table holds some 120,000 clones, over 6.5% found once. Material for sequencing was PBMCs. The source of these receptors is a woman between 40 and 50 years old in good health and CMV-seropositive.

This clone was counted a few times. The chain employs TRBV14 and TRBJ2-7, with 8 bases matching TRBD1. This CDR3 is built from 15 residues. In germline, CDR1 is SGHDN, CDR2 FVKESK. Trimming took 4 bases from V and 2 from J; bases not matched to a gene: 7. The CDR3 nucleotides read TGTGCCAGCAGCCGGGCGGACAGGGCCCCCTACGAGCAGTACTTC. Translation: CASSRADRAPYEQYF.

This clone was picked up a small number of times. V gene TRBV5-1 combines with J gene TRBJ2-2, with TRBD1 matching 10 bases. Germline V lookup: CDR1 SGHRS, CDR2 YFSETQ. J was trimmed by 6 bases and V by 4 bases; bases with no gene match: 12. CDR3 length: 17 residues. CDR3 in amino acids: CASSLGSGTGVPGELFF. The CDR3 bases are TGCGCCAGCAGCCTGGGATCCGGGACAGGGGTCCCCGGGGAGCTGTTTTTT.

This clone was observed a handful of times. This chain connects TRBV5-4 to TRBJ2-7; D is possibly TRBD1 (6 bases). There are 14 residues in the CDR3. CDR1 and CDR2 (germline): SGHNT, YYREEE (reference sequence). V dropped 1 base and J dropped 0 bases, with 8 bases sitting between them. As DNA, the CDR3 is TGTGCCAGCAGCTTGACAGGGACCTCCTACGAGCAGTACTTC. Its protein is CASSLTGTSYEQYF.

V and J are TRBV28 and TRBJ1-2, with 9 positions matching TRBD1. The V gene end was trimmed by 4 bases and the J gene end by 9 bases; junction bases not matched to a gene: 6. The germline V gene encodes CDR1 MDHEN and CDR2 SYDVKM. The CDR3 totals 13 residues. CDR3: CASSSSTGGSYTF. CDR3 nucleotides: TGTGCCAGCAGTTCCTCGACAGGGGGAAGCTACACCTTC.

The J gene is TRBJ1-4, the V gene TRBV2, with D unclear. The ends were cut back, 8 bases at V and 4 bases at J, with 17 bases in the middle. The V gene's germline CDR1 is SNHLY and CDR2 FYNNEI. The CDR3 is made up of 15 amino acids. The CDR3 region has the DNA TGTGCCAGCGTAGAACTAGGAGGGAGTAATGAAAAACTGTTTTTT. Residues: CASVELGGSNEKLFF. Drawing the rest from reference TRBV2 and TRBJ1-4, the complete variable domain is EPEVTQTPSHQVTQMGQEVILRCVPISNHLYFYWYRQILGQKVEFLVSFYNNEISEKSEIFDDQFSVERPDGSNFTLKIRSTKLEDSAMYFCASVELGGSNEKLFFGSGTQLSVL.

The J gene is TRBJ1-1, the V gene TRBV10-1; D is uncertain. Trimming removed 6 bases at V and 1 base at J, with 6 bases between. The CDR3 sequence is 12 residues long. The germline V gene encodes CDR1 WNHNN and CDR2 SYGVQD (reference sequence). As DNA, the CDR3 is TGCGCCAGCAGCCTAGGGAACACTGAAGCTTTCTTT. Protein product: CASSLGNTEAFF.

The sample holds a few counts of this clone. The chain joins TRBV4-2 to TRBJ1-1, with D hard to call. V lost 4 bases and J 6 bases, leaving 12 bases between the germline ends. This CDR3 comprises 13 residues. Germline V gene sequence: CDR1 LGHNA, CDR2 YNFKEQ. The CDR3 reads CASSRRTDAEAFF. CDR3 nucleotide sequence: TGTGCCAGCAGCCGGAGGACTGACGCTGAAGCTTTCTTT.

J is TRBJ2-1 and V is TRBV5-1, with D tentatively TRBD2 (6 bases). This CDR3 has 13 residues. Germline V gene sequence: CDR1 SGHRS, CDR2 YFSETQ. V was cut by 4 bases and J by 8 bases, with 13 bases left in between. The CDR3 loop reads CASSPTGVDEQFF. The DNA for the CDR3 is TGCGCCAGCAGCCCAACGGGAGTTGATGAGCAGTTCTTC.

V usage is TRBV7-2 and J usage is TRBJ2-7; 7 nucleotides agree with TRBD2. V lost 3 bases and J lost 6; bases outside the gene matches: 8. Germline-derived CDR1 and CDR2 are SGHTA and FQGNSA. This CDR3 is built from 14 residues. CDR3 protein: CASSLGGGSREQYF. CDR3 in DNA: TGTGCCAGCAGCTTGGGGGGGGGTTCACGCGAGCAGTACTTC.

This clone was picked up a small number of times. The rearrangement uses TRBV6-5 and TRBJ1-2; D is ambiguous. The V end was cut by 6 bases, the J end by 5 bases, with 10 bases between. The CDR3 loop spans 12 amino acids. The germline gives CDR1 MNHEY, CDR2 SVGAGI. As DNA, the CDR3 is TGTGCCAGCAGCCCGGGTCGGTATGGCTACACCTTC. Encoded protein: CASSPGRYGYTF.

The chain combines TRBV6-1 with TRBJ1-5; 12 nucleotides align to TRBD1. V lost 7 bases to trimming and J lost 8 bases; unmatched junction nucleotides: 6. The CDR3 is 14 amino acids. The V gene's germline CDR1 is MNHNS and CDR2 SASEGT. The CDR3 loop reads CASTRDRGLEPQHF. The CDR3 nucleotides are TGTGCCAGCACTCGGGACAGGGGGCTTGAGCCCCAGCATTTT.

Concerning this clone: The identical CDR3 is also encoded by other nucleotide sequences in the sample. CDR3 amino acids: CASSVAGNTEAFF. The CDR3 bases are TGTGCCAGCAGCGTTGCGGGTAACACTGAAGCTTTCTTT. This chain uses TRBV9 with TRBJ1-1; no clear D. V was cut by 2 bases and J by 2 bases, with 7 bases left in between. CDR1 and CDR2 from the germline V gene are SGDLS and YYNGEE. The CDR3 spans 13 residues.

This clone was found a few times. The chain joins TRBV7-9 to TRBJ1-1; D not resolved. Germline V gene sequence: CDR1 SEHNR, CDR2 FQNEAQ (reference sequence). V was cut by 7 bases and J by 5 bases, with 23 bases left in between. The CDR3 is 16 residues long. The CDR3 loop is CASTPNGSLKWTEAFF. CDR3 nucleotide sequence: TGTGCCAGCACCCCAAACGGGTCTCTAAAGTGGACTGAAGCTTTCTTT.

This clone was detected only a few times. In DNA form, the CDR3 reads TGTGCCAGCAGCGAGGAAGGCTATCAGCCCCAGCATTTT. Amino acid sequence: CASSEEGYQPQHF. This chain connects TRBV6-6 to TRBJ1-5; D unclear. V lost 6 bases to trimming and J lost 5 bases, with 11 bases between them. Germline V gives CDR1 MNHNY, CDR2 SVGAGI (reference sequence). The CDR3 length is 13 residues.

This clone turned up a few times. The genes are TRBV14 and TRBJ2-7; a possible D gene is TRBD1 (6 bases). Germline lookup yields CDR1 SGHDN and CDR2 FVKESK. Deletions cut 3 bases from V and 2 bases from J, with 11 bases between. There are 14 residues in the CDR3. CDR3 bases: TGTGCCAGCAGCCAGAGGGGGTTTCCCTACGAGCAGTACTTC. Translation gives CASSQRGFPYEQYF.

This clone was seen a few times. The CDR3 is CASSPGTGNNQPQHF. The CDR3 DNA is TGTGCCAGCAGCCCCGGGACAGGCAACAATCAGCCCCAGCATTTT. The genes are TRBV9 and TRBJ1-5; 8 nucleotides align to TRBD1. Germline assignment: CDR1 SGDLS and CDR2 YYNGEE. The CDR3 spans 15 residues. V was pared by 4 bases and J by 3 bases, with 6 bases of the junction left unmatched.

The V gene is TRBV7-9, the J gene TRBJ1-3; 10 bases align to TRBD1. This CDR3 spans 18 amino acids. Losses at the gene ends were 4 bases for V and 0 bases for J; bases not matched to a gene: 9. Germline values: CDR1 SEHNR, CDR2 FQNEAQ (reference sequence). The DNA of the CDR3 is TGTGCCAGCAGCTCCTTTTTGGGGACAGGGGACTCTGGAAACACCATATATTTT. Encoded protein: CASSSFLGTGDSGNTIYF.

This clone was detected a few times. The rearrangement links TRBV30 to TRBJ2-6; D is possibly TRBD2 (5 bases). The V end was cut by 2 bases, the J end by 0 bases, with 8 bases between. The CDR3 is 15 residues long. The germline gives CDR1 GTSNPN, CDR2 SVGIG (reference sequence). CDR3 coding DNA: TGTGCCTGGAGTACTAGGAGCTCTGGGGCCAACGTCCTGACTTTC. This codes for CAWSTRSSGANVLTF.

The chain is built from TRBV7-9 and TRBJ1-1; D may be TRBD1 (5 bases). The V gene lost 1 base and the J gene lost 6 bases, with 9 bases spanning the gap. Germline-derived CDR1 and CDR2 are SEHNR and FQNEAQ (reference sequence). The CDR3 is made up of 13 amino acids. The CDR3 spells CASSLGQTAEAFF. Written as DNA, the CDR3 is TGTGCCAGCAGCTTAGGACAGACAGCTGAAGCTTTCTTT.

The sample holds a few counts of this clone. The CDR3 is CASSPVRQATGEQYF. The CDR3 nucleotides are TGCGCCAGCAGTCCTGTCCGACAGGCAACCGGGGAGCAGTACTTC. The chain uses TRBV10-2 and TRBJ2-7; a weak D match, TRBD1 (6 bases). The CDR3 contains 15 residues. With 5 bases removed from V and 7 bases from J, the gap between germline ends came to 21 bases. Germline V gene lookup returns CDR1 WSHSY and CDR2 SAAADI.

This clone was found a few times. The chain links TRBV14 to TRBJ1-6, with D maybe TRBD1 (5 bases). The germline CDR1 and CDR2 sequences are SGHDN and FVKESK. The CDR3 has 16 residues. The V and J ends lost 1 base and 7 bases respectively, with 14 bases between them. CDR3 region: CASSQGWGSRNSPLHF. The CDR3 DNA reads as TGTGCCAGCAGCCAAGGATGGGGCAGTAGGAATTCACCCCTCCACTTT. The variable domain in full, with the rest retrieved from reference TRBV14 and TRBJ1-6, is EAGVTQFPSHSVIEKGQTVTLRCDPISGHDNLYWYRRVMGKEIKFLLHFVKESKQDESGMPNNRFLAERTGGTYSTLKVQPAELEDSGVYFCASSQGWGSRNSPLHFGNGTRLTVT.

This clone came up a few times. V usage is TRBV30 and J usage is TRBJ1-2; D gene ambiguous. Trimming removed 3 bases at V and 3 bases at J, with 14 bases between. CDR3 length: 14 amino acids. Germline CDR1 reads GTSNPN; CDR2 reads SVGIG (reference sequence). The CDR3 protein is CAWSPGGTDYGYTF. The CDR3 DNA sequence: TGTGCCTGGAGCCCAGGAGGAACAGACTATGGCTACACCTTC.

This clone was seen a handful of times. Additional DNA sequences in this sample encode the identical CDR3. The gene calls are TRBV9 and TRBJ1-2, with 7 bases fitting TRBD1. Trimming took 0 bases from V and 6 from J; bases not matched to a gene: 2. This CDR3 is 13 amino acids long. Germline V lookup: CDR1 SGDLS, CDR2 YYNGEE. The CDR3 sequence: CASSVGQGDGYTF. In nucleotides, the CDR3 is TGTGCCAGCAGCGTAGGACAGGGCGATGGCTACACCTTC.

The J gene is TRBJ1-5, the V gene TRBV30; 7 bases line up with TRBD1. V lost 1 base and J lost 3; bases outside the gene matches: 6. This CDR3 is built from 15 residues. Germline V CDR1 and CDR2: GTSNPN, SVGIG (reference sequence). This CDR3 reads CAWSDRQGVNQPQHF. Here the CDR3 DNA reads TGTGCCTGGAGTGACCGACAGGGAGTCAATCAGCCCCAGCATTTT.

The gene calls are TRBV9 and TRBJ2-1; possible D gene TRBD1, 7 bases. This CDR3 contains 16 residues. The germline gives CDR1 SGDLS, CDR2 YYNGEE. Trimming shortened V by 6 bases and J by 3 bases, and 19 bases separated the two germline ends. CDR3 bases: TGTGCCAGCACCCCCCAGGGGGGAGGTTTCTACAATGAGCAGTTCTTC. Translated, it gives CASTPQGGGFYNEQFF.

The V and J genes are TRBV10-3 and TRBJ1-4; D is uncertain. The ends were cut back, 10 bases at V and 7 bases at J, with 16 bases in the middle. The CDR3 runs to 13 residues. Germline V gene data show CDR1 as ENHRY and CDR2 as SYGVKD. DNA of the CDR3: TGTGCCAGCGGACTCGAGGAGGGTGAAAAACTGTTTTTT. The encoded protein is CASGLEEGEKLFF.

The rearrangement joins TRBV6-4 to TRBJ1-2, with TRBD1 matching 7 bases. Unmatched junction bases numbered 4, after V lost 2 bases and J lost 4 bases. The CDR3 has 14 amino acids. Germline CDR1 reads MRHNA; CDR2 reads SNTAGT. This CDR3 is CASSDGDSFYGYTF. The CDR3 DNA reads TGTGCCAGCAGTGACGGGGACAGCTTCTATGGCTACACCTTC.